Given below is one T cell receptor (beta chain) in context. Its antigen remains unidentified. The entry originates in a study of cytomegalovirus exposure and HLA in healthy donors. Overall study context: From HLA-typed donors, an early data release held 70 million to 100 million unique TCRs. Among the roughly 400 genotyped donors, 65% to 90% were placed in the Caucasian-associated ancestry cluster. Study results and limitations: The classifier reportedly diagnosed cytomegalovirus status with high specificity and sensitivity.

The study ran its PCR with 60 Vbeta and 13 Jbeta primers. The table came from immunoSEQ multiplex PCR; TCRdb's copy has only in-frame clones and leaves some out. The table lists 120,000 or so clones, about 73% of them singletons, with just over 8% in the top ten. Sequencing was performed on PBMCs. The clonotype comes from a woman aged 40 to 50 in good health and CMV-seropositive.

CDR3 nucleotides: TGTGCCAGCACATACTCCTTGACAGGGGATTCACCCCTCCACTTT. The encoded protein is CASTYSLTGDSPLHF. The V call is TRBV4-2, the J call TRBJ1-6; 8 nucleotides match TRBD1. Germline V gives CDR1 LGHNA, CDR2 YNFKEQ. V lost 7 bases to trimming and J lost 8 bases; unmatched junction nucleotides: 10. CDR3 length: 15 residues.